One and the same sample provided the 21 T cell receptor beta chains below, sequenced in a study of CD8 T cells in Susac syndrome. RNA in amounts of about 0.5 to 1 ug was reverse transcribed with random hexamers. A single record per CDR3 protein comes from TCRdb applying MiXCR to the immunoSEQ multiplex PCR reads. This sample has 50,000 to 55,000 distinct CDR3 sequences; more than 85% occur once, and the top ten carry less than 0.9%. The sequencing sample was made of CD8+ T cells from PBMCs. Receptors originate from a human donor with Susac syndrome.

V gene TRBV29-1 combines with J gene TRBJ2-3; TRBD2 agrees at 8 bases. After removal of 7 bases from V and 0 bases from J, the junction contained 6 bases not matched to a gene. This CDR3 contains 14 residues. Germline CDR1 SQVTM, CDR2 ANQGSEA. The chain's CDR3 is CSGTGLVSTDTQYF. In DNA form, the CDR3 reads TGCAGCGGGACGGGACTAGTTAGCACAGATACGCAGTATTTT.

The chain combines TRBV3-1 with TRBJ2-7, with a tentative D call TRBD2 (6 bases). The CDR3 covers 16 residues. Between the trimmed V and J ends, which lost 0 bases and 2 bases, there was a span of 14 bases. CDR1 is LGHDT, CDR2 YNNKEL, per germline (reference sequence). This CDR3 is CASSQEGGPPTYEQYF. DNA for the CDR3: TGTGCCAGCAGCCAAGAGGGGGGACCCCCAACCTACGAGCAGTACTTC.

Written as DNA, the CDR3 is TGTGCCAGCAGTTTCCTATGGGGAGCATCTGAAGCTTTCTTT. As protein: CASSFLWGASEAFF. The chain employs TRBV12-3 or TRBV12-4 and TRBJ1-1; D is unclear. CDR3 length: 14 amino acids. The V and J ends lost 3 bases and 6 bases respectively, with 14 bases between them.

CDR3 sequence reads: CASRVLQGSEQYF. The CDR3 nucleotides read TGTGCCAGCAGGGTATTACAGGGGTCCGAGCAGTACTTC. V usage is TRBV7-8 and J usage is TRBJ2-7; 7 bases are a match to TRBD1. From germline, CDR1 is SGHVS and CDR2 FQNEAQ. The CDR3 extends over 13 amino acids. V lost 6 bases to trimming and J lost 6 bases; unmatched junction nucleotides: 8.

CDR3: CASSLATASLYQETQYF. The CDR3 DNA reads TGTGCCAGCAGCTTGGCTACGGCCTCCCTGTACCAAGAGACCCAGTACTTC. The V call is TRBV5-6, the J call TRBJ2-5; D call uncertain. V dropped 0 bases and J dropped 0 bases, with 15 bases sitting between them. Germline CDR1 and CDR2: SGHDT and YYEEEE. The CDR3 has 17 residues.

The chain links TRBV9 to TRBJ2-1; D unclear. There are 13 residues in the CDR3. Trimming left V 4 bases short and J 5 bases short, with 10 bases between. Germline V CDR1 and CDR2: SGDLS, YYNGEE. Here the CDR3 DNA reads TGTGCCAGCAGCCTCGGGCCAGACAATGAGCAGTTCTTC. This sequence encodes CASSLGPDNEQFF.

The chain links TRBV30 to TRBJ2-7, with 10 bases matching TRBD1. V lost 5 bases and J lost 0; bases outside the gene matches: 7. The CDR3 is 15 residues long. CDR1 and CDR2 from the germline V gene are GTSNPN and SVGIG (reference sequence). The CDR3 coding sequence is TGTGCCTGGGACCTGGGACAGGGGATCTCCTACGAGCAGTACTTC. As protein: CAWDLGQGISYEQYF.

V and J are TRBV5-4 and TRBJ2-2; 11 nucleotides align to TRBD2. J gave up 6 bases and V 4 bases, and 8 bases lay outside the gene matches. The germline gives CDR1 SGHNT, CDR2 YYREEE (reference sequence). The CDR3 has 16 amino acids. The CDR3 sequence is CASSLTSGVLSGELFF. Here the CDR3 DNA reads TGTGCCAGCAGCCTGACTAGCGGGGTATTATCCGGGGAGCTGTTTTTT.

The rearrangement joins TRBV18 to TRBJ1-4, with D tentatively TRBD1 (6 bases). Germline V gives CDR1 KGHSH, CDR2 LQKENI. CDR3 length: 16 amino acids. V lost 3 bases and J 8 bases, leaving 19 bases between the germline ends. The CDR3 loop reads CASSPSEGEEGEKLFF. The DNA of the CDR3 is TGTGCCAGCTCACCCTCCGAGGGGGAAGAGGGAGAAAAACTGTTTTTT.

This chain joins TRBV9 and TRBJ1-5; D remains ambiguous. V lost 4 bases and J lost 5, with 10 bases in between. This CDR3 contains 13 residues. From germline, CDR1 is SGDLS and CDR2 YYNGEE. The CDR3 bases are TGTGCCAGCAGCCTTAGAATCGATCAGCCCCAGCATTTT. It is translated as CASSLRIDQPQHF.

V is TRBV14 and J is TRBJ2-7; D not certain. Germline values: CDR1 SGHDN, CDR2 FVKESK. This CDR3 spans 14 amino acids. Trimming stripped 0 bases from V and 2 bases from J, with 8 bases between. CDR3 DNA sequence: TGTGCCAGCAGCCAAGAGGGCGACACCTACGAGCAGTACTTC. Translation: CASSQEGDTYEQYF. The whole variable domain, remainder taken from reference TRBV14 and TRBJ2-7, is EAGVTQFPSHSVIEKGQTVTLRCDPISGHDNLYWYRRVMGKEIKFLLHFVKESKQDESGMPNNRFLAERTGGTYSTLKVQPAELEDSGVYFCASSQEGDTYEQYFGPGTRLTVT.

The chain carries TRBV7-9 and TRBJ2-7; a possible D gene is TRBD1 (6 bases). Deletions cut 5 bases from V and 4 bases from J, with 12 bases between. Germline CDR1 is SEHNR and CDR2 is FQNEAQ (reference sequence). The CDR3 runs 13 residues. The CDR3 DNA reads as TGTGCCAGCAGCGGTCAGGGGCGGTACGAGCAGTACTTC. As protein: CASSGQGRYEQYF.

The chain is built from TRBV30 and TRBJ1-2; D may be TRBD1 (6 bases). Germline lookup yields CDR1 GTSNPN and CDR2 SVGIG (reference sequence). Trimming stripped 0 bases from V and 0 bases from J, with 8 bases between. CDR3 size: 14 residues. CDR3 loop: CAWSVRTANYGYTF. In DNA form, the CDR3 reads TGTGCCTGGAGTGTAAGGACAGCTAACTATGGCTACACCTTC.

V is TRBV29-1 and J is TRBJ2-7, with 9 nucleotides matching TRBD1. Germline assignment: CDR1 SQVTM and CDR2 ANQGSEA. V was clipped by 0 bases and J by 4 bases; unmatched bases: 7. CDR3 length equals 15 residues. The CDR3 protein is CSVEDSGGQGYEQYF. The CDR3 coding sequence is TGCAGCGTTGAAGATTCAGGGGGACAGGGATACGAGCAGTACTTC.

The J gene is TRBJ2-7, the V gene TRBV7-2, with D maybe TRBD2 (5 bases). Germline assignment: CDR1 SGHTA and CDR2 FQGNSA. V was cut by 5 bases and J by 7 bases, with 15 bases left in between. This CDR3 contains 13 residues. CDR3 DNA sequence: TGTGCCAGCAGCGTATTCACGGGGTGGGAGCAGTACTTC. It specifies CASSVFTGWEQYF.

J is TRBJ2-5 and V is TRBV5-6, with TRBD2 matching over 9 bases. CDR1 SGHDT and CDR2 YYEEEE come from the germline V gene. The CDR3 loop spans 17 amino acids. J gave up 4 bases and V 3 bases, and 13 bases lay outside the gene matches. The CDR3 nucleotides are TGTGCCAGCAGCTACCCGCGCGGGCGGGGGGGCGGAGAGACCCAGTACTTC. It specifies CASSYPRGRGGGETQYF.

This CDR3 reads CASSFPEGGPRSGANVLTF. CDR3 nucleotide sequence: TGTGCCAGCAGCTTTCCGGAAGGGGGCCCCCGCTCTGGGGCCAACGTCCTGACTTTC. The chain joins TRBV13 to TRBJ2-6, with 7 bases identical to TRBD1. The germline V gene has CDR1 PRHDT and CDR2 FYEKMQ (reference sequence). V was pared by 3 bases and J by 0 bases, with 11 bases of the junction left unmatched. The CDR3 extends over 19 amino acids.

The V gene is TRBV3-1, the J gene TRBJ2-3; 8 positions match TRBD2. The germline V gene has CDR1 LGHDT and CDR2 YNNKEL (reference sequence). The CDR3 sequence is 14 residues long. Trimming removed 6 bases from V and 0 bases from J; junction bases left unmatched: 2. CDR3 coding DNA: TGTGCCAGCAGTCGCGGGGGGAGCACAGATACGCAGTATTTT. This codes for CASSRGGSTDTQYF.

This clonotype has a single count. The chain links TRBV6-2 or TRBV6-3 to TRBJ1-1; D is perhaps TRBD1 (6 bases). Germline V gives CDR1 MNHEY, CDR2 SVGEGT. The CDR3 extends over 13 amino acids. The germline V and J ends were trimmed by 10 bases and 5 bases, with 17 bases remaining between them. The CDR3 bases are TGTGCCATCAAGGGACAAGGCCTAACTGAAGCTTTCTTT. Translated, it gives CAIKGQGLTEAFF.

The V and J genes are TRBV29-1 and TRBJ1-2; 7 bases line up with TRBD1. The CDR3 sequence is 12 residues long. Germline-derived CDR1 and CDR2 are SQVTM and ANQGSEA. Trimming at V came to 1 base and at J to 8 bases, leaving 4 bases not matched to a gene. CDR3 DNA sequence: TGCAGCGTTGAAGGACAGGGTGGAGGCTACACCTTC. Protein sequence: CSVEGQGGGYTF.

J is TRBJ2-7 and V is TRBV5-1, with D tentatively TRBD1 (6 bases). This CDR3 has 15 amino acids. Germline lookup yields CDR1 SGHRS and CDR2 YFSETQ. Trimming removed 5 bases from V and 0 bases from J, with 15 bases in between. CDR3 in DNA: TGCGCCAGCAGAGTTCAGGGGTCCCCCTCCTACGAGCAGTACTTC. It codes for CASRVQGSPSYEQYF.